What follows are 23 T cell receptor beta chains derived from one specimen sequenced in a study of CD8 T cells in Susac syndrome. Random-hexamer reverse transcription was applied to 0.5 to 1 ug RNA. TCRdb processed the immunoSEQ multiplex PCR reads anew with MiXCR; each CDR3 protein has one entry. The data hold approximately 190,000 distinct CDR3 sequences, with 85% to 95% observed a single time. Specimen: CD8+ T cells from PBMCs. These receptors were obtained from a human donor with Susac syndrome.

V and J are TRBV18 and TRBJ1-2; a weak D match, TRBD1 (5 bases). Looked up from germline, CDR1 is KGHSH and CDR2 is LQKENI. Trimming left V 5 bases short and J 3 bases short, with 13 bases between. The CDR3 is 14 residues long. CDR3 region: CASSAGTADYGYTF. Written as DNA, the CDR3 is TGTGCCAGCTCAGCAGGGACGGCCGACTATGGCTACACCTTC.

The table lists this clonotype with a few counts. This chain connects TRBV12-5 to TRBJ2-1, with 16 nucleotides matching TRBD2. Germline CDR1 is LGHNT and CDR2 is FRNRAP. Trimming at V came to 1 base and at J to 13 bases, leaving 7 bases not matched to a gene. The CDR3 totals 16 residues. The chain's CDR3 is CASGLGGLAGGPGQFF. DNA for the CDR3: TGTGCTAGTGGTTTGGGGGGACTAGCGGGGGGGCCTGGTCAGTTCTTC.

This chain links TRBV19 with TRBJ2-5, with D perhaps matching TRBD1 (5 bases). The CDR3 loop spans 13 amino acids. Between the trimmed V and J ends, which lost 6 bases and 5 bases, there was a span of 13 bases. Per the germline V gene, CDR1 is LNHDA and CDR2 is SQIVND (reference sequence). Written as DNA, the CDR3 is TGTGCCAGTAGCTGGGGCCAGGGCGAGACCCAGTACTTC. It specifies CASSWGQGETQYF.

V is TRBV2 and J is TRBJ2-1; D gene ambiguous. The germline V gene has CDR1 SNHLY and CDR2 FYNNEI. The CDR3 has 10 residues. Between the trimmed V and J ends, which lost 7 bases and 5 bases, there was a span of 3 bases. The CDR3 region has the DNA TGTGCCAGCACCGACAATGAGCAGTTCTTC. The encoded protein is CASTDNEQFF.

The genes are TRBV5-6 and TRBJ2-5; TRBD2 matches at 10 bases. The ends lost 4 bases at V and 3 bases at J; junction bases unmatched: 6. Germline V gene lookup returns CDR1 SGHDT and CDR2 YYEEEE. This CDR3 contains 15 residues. In DNA, the CDR3 is TGTGCCAGCAGCCAAGCGGGGGGGCTTAAAGAGACCCAGTACTTC. This encodes CASSQAGGLKETQYF.

This chain connects TRBV20-1 to TRBJ2-7, with 10 bases fitting TRBD2. Trimming took 4 bases from V and 5 from J; bases not matched to a gene: 11. This CDR3 is built from 15 residues. Germline CDR1 is DFQATT and CDR2 is SNEGSKA (reference sequence). The DNA of the CDR3 is TGCAGTGCTACGGTGTGGCTAGCGGGAGTCCACGAGCAGTACTTC. Translated: CSATVWLAGVHEQYF.

This sequence joins TRBV21-1 and TRBJ1-5. TRBV21-1 constitutes a pseudogene. The CDR3 contains 16 residues. As DNA, the CDR3 is TGTGCCAGCAGCAAAGCGCCTCAGGTTCCCAATCAGCCCCAGCATTTT. Protein: CASSKAPQVPNQPQHF.

V gene TRBV4-1 combines with J gene TRBJ2-7, with TRBD2 matching 7 bases. Germline V gene sequence: CDR1 MGHRA, CDR2 YSYEKL. The CDR3 is 17 residues long. V gave up 3 bases and J gave up 3 bases; unmatched junction bases: 14. In DNA, the CDR3 is TGCGCCAGCAGCCATCCCGCTCCAGGGAGGGGAGACTACGAGCAGTACTTC. Translating gives CASSHPAPGRGDYEQYF.

The V and J genes are TRBV9 and TRBJ1-4, with D possibly TRBD1 on 6 matching bases. CDR1 and CDR2 (germline): SGDLS, YYNGEE. V lost 3 bases, J lost 5 bases, and 14 bases lay in between. The CDR3 is made up of 15 amino acids. The CDR3 DNA sequence: TGTGCCAGCAGCGCCGGTGGGGGGCTCAATGAAAAACTGTTTTTT. Amino acids: CASSAGGGLNEKLFF.

The chain is built from TRBV20-1 and TRBJ1-6, with D maybe TRBD1 (5 bases). This CDR3 has 14 residues. V lost 0 bases, J lost 9 bases, and 12 bases lay in between. Germline V gives CDR1 DFQATT, CDR2 SNEGSKA (reference sequence). The chain's CDR3 is CSARDRDRGSPLHF. CDR3 coding DNA: TGCAGTGCTAGAGACAGGGATAGAGGTTCACCCCTCCACTTT.

The V and J genes are TRBV3-1 and TRBJ1-2; 7 bases are a match to TRBD1. Looked up from germline, CDR1 is LGHDT and CDR2 is YNNKEL (reference sequence). The ends lost 4 bases at V and 5 bases at J; junction bases unmatched: 13. CDR3 length equals 16 residues. The CDR3 DNA follows: TGTGCCAGCAGCCCCCCACTAGGGACAGCACTTTATGGCTACACCTTC. This gives the protein CASSPPLGTALYGYTF.

The J gene is TRBJ2-7, the V gene TRBV7-9; D call uncertain. Germline-derived CDR1 and CDR2 are SEHNR and FQNEAQ (reference sequence). The V end lost 2 bases, the J end lost 0 bases, and 11 bases lay between the germline ends. This CDR3 has 15 residues. CDR3 sequence (DNA): TGTGCCAGCAGCTTAAGCGTTAGCAACTCCTACGAGCAGTACTTC. Amino acid sequence: CASSLSVSNSYEQYF.

The rearrangement links TRBV18 to TRBJ2-7; 9 bases match TRBD1. V was clipped by 4 bases and J by 7 bases; unmatched bases: 17. The germline V gene has CDR1 KGHSH and CDR2 LQKENI. This CDR3 has 17 amino acids. The CDR3 nucleotides are TGTGCCAGCTCACTGCCGGGACAGGGTGCTGAGTGGTGGGAGCAGTACTTC. Translated: CASSLPGQGAEWWEQYF.

The rearrangement links TRBV28 to TRBJ1-2; 12 bases agree with TRBD1. The J segment lost 1 base and the V segment lost 3 bases, leaving 3 bases of the junction unmatched. CDR1 MDHEN and CDR2 SYDVKM come from the germline V gene. The length of the CDR3 is 16 residues. The CDR3 DNA follows: TGTGCCAGCAGTTTGGGGACAGGGGGCAATAACTATGGCTACACCTTC. Translation gives CASSLGTGGNNYGYTF.

The chain uses TRBV30 and TRBJ2-7, with 7 bases that match TRBD2. Germline loops: CDR1 GTSNPN, CDR2 SVGIG (reference sequence). J gave up 4 bases and V 0 bases, and 3 bases lay outside the gene matches. CDR3 size: 13 residues. The CDR3, as DNA: TGTGCCTGGAGTGTAGATAGCGGGTACGAGCAGTACTTC. Protein: CAWSVDSGYEQYF.

V is TRBV15 and J is TRBJ2-1; D might be TRBD1 or TRBD2, each matching 5 bases. Trimming removed 1 base from V and 8 bases from J, with 12 bases in between. The CDR3 extends over 14 amino acids. Per the germline V gene, CDR1 is LNHNV and CDR2 is YYDKDF (reference sequence). CDR3: CATSRVGDGHEQFF. As DNA, the CDR3 is TGTGCCACCAGCAGAGTCGGGGACGGCCATGAGCAGTTCTTC.

The genes are TRBV6-6 and TRBJ2-1, with 8 bases identical to TRBD1. The length of the CDR3 is 13 residues. Germline values: CDR1 MNHNY, CDR2 SVGAGI (reference sequence). The CDR3 sequence is CATGTGVYNEQFF. CDR3 bases: TGTGCAACCGGGACAGGAGTATACAATGAGCAGTTCTTC.

The chain has TRBV20-1 and TRBJ2-5; 12 bases line up with TRBD2. The germline V gene has CDR1 DFQATT and CDR2 SNEGSKA (reference sequence). V trimming: 5 bases; J trimming: 0 bases; junction bases outside the gene matches: 7. The CDR3 length is 16 residues. The chain's CDR3 is CSAYPGTSGYQETQYF. DNA for the CDR3: TGCAGTGCTTATCCAGGGACTAGCGGGTACCAAGAGACCCAGTACTTC.

The chain uses TRBV20-1 and TRBJ2-1, with 7 positions matching TRBD2. Looked up from germline, CDR1 is DFQATT and CDR2 is SNEGSKA (reference sequence). J gave up 6 bases and V 5 bases, and 10 bases lay outside the gene matches. CDR3 length: 14 residues. CDR3 DNA: TGCAGTGCTCTCCCTTGGGAGGGTTTCAATGAGCAGTTCTTC. Its translation is CSALPWEGFNEQFF.

V usage is TRBV6-1 and J usage is TRBJ1-5, with D unclear. Trimming stripped 10 bases from V and 0 bases from J, with 13 bases between. In germline, CDR1 is MNHNS, CDR2 SASEGT. This CDR3 is built from 14 residues. The CDR3 bases are TGTGCCACGGATGGAGGATATAGCAATCAGCCCCAGCATTTT. This gives the protein CATDGGYSNQPQHF.

The chain recombines TRBV20-1 with TRBJ2-1, with TRBD2 identical over 9 bases. Germline V CDR1 and CDR2: DFQATT, SNEGSKA (reference sequence). Losses at the gene ends were 5 bases for V and 5 bases for J; bases not matched to a gene: 13. CDR3 length: 16 residues. Here the CDR3 reads CSAPLVGGRANNEQFF. In DNA, the CDR3 is TGCAGTGCTCCCCTTGTCGGCGGGAGGGCCAACAATGAGCAGTTCTTC.

The chain recombines TRBV4-2 with TRBJ1-5; 7 bases line up with TRBD1. Unmatched junction bases numbered 14, after V lost 4 bases and J lost 2 bases. CDR1 LGHNA and CDR2 YNFKEQ come from the germline V gene. There are 18 residues in the CDR3. In nucleotides, the CDR3 is TGTGCCAGCAGCCTAATAGGGTTATCCGGGACAGGCAATCAGCCCCAGCATTTT. Protein sequence: CASSLIGLSGTGNQPQHF.

As to this clonotype: At one of its ends the junction is not consistent with the germline gene, which may arise from a read error. This chain joins TRBV12-3 or TRBV12-4 and TRBJ1-5; D ambiguous. The CDR3 is made up of 12 amino acids. The CDR3, as DNA: TGTGCCACCAGTTCGGGTATCGGGCCCCAGCATTTT. Its protein product is CATSSGIGPQHF.